A selection of T cell receptor beta chains follows, all from one sample in a study of response to subunit inactivated influenza vaccine. TCRdb passed the RT-PCR reads through MiXCR, listing each CDR3 protein once. The sample holds about 190,000 distinct CDR3 sequences, roughly an eighth seen once. The sample was CD8+ T cells sorted from PBMCs, taken around 5 days after vaccination. These receptors were collected from a man aged 50 or older who received an inactivated influenza vaccine. Both conserved end residues are part of each CDR3. A D gene is named only where the DNA matches it firmly. Rows may omit the clone size; those that give it use once, few, many or a size class.

clone size	V gene	D gene	J gene	CDR3 DNA	CDR3 protein
NA	TRBV27	NA	TRBJ2-1	TGTGCCAGCAGTCCCATAACCGTACTAGGGGCCTCCTACAATGAGCAGTTCTTC	CASSPITVLGASYNEQFF
many	TRBV28	NA	TRBJ2-7	TGTGCCAGCAGTTGGTTCAGGGAGACCTACGAGCAGTACTTC	CASSWFRETYEQYF
few	TRBV29-1	TRBD2	TRBJ2-1	TGCAGCGGATCTCCACTAGCGCCGACGGGTGAGCAGTTCTTC	CSGSPLAPTGEQFF
few	TRBV7-2	NA	TRBJ2-5	TGTGCCAGCAGCTTGTCCTTAGCCCGGGAGACCCAGTACTTC	CASSLSLARETQYF
NA	TRBV3-1	TRBD1	TRBJ2-1	TGTGCCAGCAACGAACCCCTGTTTACAGGGGCCGCCTACAATGAGCAGTTCTTC	CASNEPLFTGAAYNEQFF
NA	TRBV7-2	TRBD2	TRBJ2-7	TGTGCCAGCAGCTTAGCGGGCGGGAGGGATTATAGCTACGAGCAGTACTTC	CASSLAGGRDYSYEQYF
few	TRBV12-3/TRBV12-4	NA	TRBJ2-1	TGTGCCAGCAGTATCAATGAGCAGTTCTTC	CASSINEQFF
NA	TRBV7-6	NA	TRBJ1-1	TGTGCCAGCAGACTCGGGGCAGGGACTGAAGCTTTCTTT	CASRLGAGTEAFF
few	TRBV11-2	TRBD1	TRBJ2-7	TGTGCCAGCAGCCCTTACAGGGGGCTACTGTACGAGCAGTACTTC	CASSPYRGLLYEQYF
NA	TRBV12-3/TRBV12-4	TRBD2	TRBJ2-3	TGTGCCAGCAGTTACCCGGGACTAGCGGGAATTACAGATACGCAGTATTTT	CASSYPGLAGITDTQYF
NA	TRBV6-2/TRBV6-3	NA	TRBJ2-7	TGTGCCAGCAGCCTATTGACTCCTCGTGCGCTGGTCTACGAGCAGTACTTC	CASSLLTPRALVYEQYF
NA	TRBV9	NA	TRBJ2-3	TGTGCCAGCAAGTGGCTGCACACAGATACGCAGTATTTT	CASKWLHTDTQYF
NA	TRBV28	TRBD2	TRBJ2-1	TGTGCCAGCAGTTCCGGGCGCGGGGGGTTCAATGAGCAGTTCTTC	CASSSGRGGFNEQFF
few	TRBV11-2	TRBD1	TRBJ1-4	TGTGCCAGCAGCTTAGCCGGACAGGGGATAACTAATGAAAAACTGTTTTTT	CASSLAGQGITNEKLFF
NA	TRBV7-8	NA	TRBJ2-5	TGTGCCAGCAGCTATCTCGGCCTACAGGCGGGGAGGGAGACCCAGTACTTC	CASSYLGLQAGRETQYF
NA	TRBV14	NA	TRBJ1-2	TGTGCCAGCAGCCAAGGGGGGCAGTCTAACTATGGCTACACCTTC	CASSQGGQSNYGYTF
NA	TRBV19	TRBD1	TRBJ1-5	TGTGCCAGTAGTATATTCTCACAGGGGGCTGTCAATCAGCCCCAGCATTTT	CASSIFSQGAVNQPQHF
NA	TRBV4-2	NA	TRBJ1-1	TGTGCCAGCAGCCAACTAACAGGGGAAGCTTTCTTT	CASSQLTGEAFF
NA	TRBV7-8	NA	TRBJ2-7	TGTGCCAGCAGCTTAGCCCCCAGGGGCTACGAGCAGTACTTC	CASSLAPRGYEQYF
few	TRBV4-2	TRBD1	TRBJ1-1	TGTGCCAGCAGCCCTCGGGACAGGGAGAACACTGAAGCTTTCTTT	CASSPRDRENTEAFF
many	TRBV4-3	NA	TRBJ2-7	TGCGCCAGCAGCCAAGGAACATCCTACGAGCAGTACTTC	CASSQGTSYEQYF
NA	TRBV14	NA	TRBJ2-4	TGTGCCAGCAGCCTGTCGGGCTGGGACCAGTACTTC	CASSLSGWDQYF
few	TRBV11-2	TRBD1	TRBJ2-7	TGTGCCAGCATTGAACAGGGGCGAGCCTACGAGCAGTACTTC	CASIEQGRAYEQYF
few	TRBV7-6	NA	TRBJ1-1	TGTGCCAGCAGCTCGGAACCGAACACTGAAGCTTTCTTT	CASSSEPNTEAFF
NA	TRBV9	NA	TRBJ2-7	TGTGCCAGCAGCGGGGACGGTTACGAGCAGTACTTC	CASSGDGYEQYF
many	TRBV6-2/TRBV6-3	TRBD1	TRBJ2-7	TGTGCCAGCAGTACAGGGGCCCTCGAGCAGTACTTC	CASSTGALEQYF
NA	TRBV3-1	TRBD1	TRBJ1-5	TGTGCCAGCAGCGAAGGACAGGGGTCTGGGGAGCCCCAGCATTTT	CASSEGQGSGEPQHF
NA	TRBV7-2	TRBD1	TRBJ2-1	TGTGCCAGCAGGAGAGGGACAGGGCAGTTCTTC	CASRRGTGQFF
NA	TRBV5-5	NA	TRBJ1-2	TGTGCCAGCAGCCCCGGGACCTTTGTGGCCGATGGCTACACCTTC	CASSPGTFVADGYTF
few	TRBV6-1	NA	TRBJ2-7	TGTGCCAGCAACCCCAAAGAACTATCCACCTACGAGCAGTACTTC	CASNPKELSTYEQYF
few	TRBV25-1	TRBD1	TRBJ2-1	TGTGCCAGCAGTCCATGGACAGGCCCTTACAATGAGCAGTTCTTC	CASSPWTGPYNEQFF
NA	TRBV29-1	TRBD1	TRBJ2-7	TGCAGCGTTGAATATAGTGGACAGGGCTACGAGCAGTACTTC	CSVEYSGQGYEQYF
NA	TRBV20-1	TRBD1	TRBJ1-2	TGCAGTGCTAGAGACCGGGACAGGAACTATGGCTACACCTTC	CSARDRDRNYGYTF
few	TRBV28	NA	TRBJ1-2	TGTGCCAGCAGACGCCCCGGGGCGAGCTATGGCTACACCTTC	CASRRPGASYGYTF
few	TRBV20-1	NA	TRBJ2-7	TGCAGTGCTGGGGACCTCTACGAGCAGTACTTC	CSAGDLYEQYF
few	TRBV9	NA	TRBJ2-3	TGTGCCAGCAGCGTAGCGGTCTTCACAGATACGCAGTATTTT	CASSVAVFTDTQYF
few	TRBV20-1	TRBD1	TRBJ1-1	TGCAGTGCTAGAGACGGAGGGGGCCCTGAAGCTTTCTTT	CSARDGGGPEAFF
few	TRBV28	TRBD1	TRBJ2-4	TGTGCCAGCAGTTGGGATCCGGGACAGCGAAACATTCAGTACTTC	CASSWDPGQRNIQYF
many	TRBV7-2	NA	TRBJ2-3	TGTGCCAGCAGCTTAGTTGGGGCAAGCACAGATACGCAGTATTTT	CASSLVGASTDTQYF
NA	TRBV20-1	NA	TRBJ2-7	TGCAGTGCTAGGGATCTTATACAGGGTTACGAGCAGTACTTC	CSARDLIQGYEQYF
many	TRBV5-1	NA	TRBJ2-7	TGCGCCAGCTCGTCTTGGCAGGGGTTGGACGAGCAGTACTTC	CASSSWQGLDEQYF
few	TRBV12-3/TRBV12-4	TRBD2	TRBJ2-3	TGTGCCAGCAGTAGCCTAGCGGGGCGAGGAGATACGCAGTATTTT	CASSSLAGRGDTQYF
few	TRBV29-1	TRBD1	TRBJ2-7	TGCAGCGTTGAAGCAGGGGGATTGGGACAGTACTTC	CSVEAGGLGQYF
NA	TRBV4-1	TRBD1	TRBJ2-7	TGCGCCAGCAGCCAAGAGTTTGGGACAGCCACCTACGAGCAGTACTTC	CASSQEFGTATYEQYF
NA	TRBV5-1	TRBD2	TRBJ2-5	TGCGCCAGCAGCTTGGTCTACCCGACTAGCGGAAAAGAGACCCAGTACTTC	CASSLVYPTSGKETQYF